Below, 30 T cell receptor beta chains from the same sample are listed, as sequenced in a study of blood T cells in healthy people across ages (dated by TCRdb to between 2015 and 2016). The library was produced with 5' RACE. The sequencer was an Illumina HiSeq 2500. A second PCR of roughly 7 to 11 cycles was performed with a sample-barcoded 5' primer and a J-beta primer mix. In TCRdb, the public reads were trimmed at Q25 with fastp and aligned with MiXCR, with productive beta chains retained. Each entry is one CDR3 protein sequence, shown with its most common DNA and genes. This sample gives 630,000 or so distinct CDR3 sequences in total; 32% of them show up just once. In total, the top ten clones hold roughly 14% of the sample. Sequencing used blood. These receptors were obtained from an elderly woman in good health. Donor details come from another sample of the same person, matched by shared clones.

This clonotype was seen a few times. The chain employs TRBV10-3 and TRBJ1-2; the D is unclear. The ends were cut back, 5 bases at V and 8 bases at J, with 18 bases in the middle. CDR1 is ENHRY and CDR2 is SYGVKD in the germline V gene. There are 14 residues in the CDR3. The CDR3 is CAISIPPPGEGYTF. Here the CDR3 DNA reads TGTGCCATCAGTATCCCTCCGCCCGGGGAGGGCTACACCTTC.

There are many counts of this clonotype. V usage is TRBV5-6 and J usage is TRBJ2-5, with TRBD2 identical over 11 bases. The ends lost 2 bases at V and 4 bases at J; junction bases unmatched: 7. CDR1 and CDR2 from the germline V gene are SGHDT and YYEEEE. The CDR3 consists of 16 residues. The CDR3 nucleotides are TGTGCCAGCAGCTTTCTGACTAGCGGGGTGAGAGAGACCCAGTACTTC. Its protein product is CASSFLTSGVRETQYF.

This clonotype was observed a handful of times. The rearrangement links TRBV12-3 or TRBV12-4 to TRBJ1-5; D perhaps matches TRBD1 (5 bases). V was cut by 3 bases and J by 4 bases, with 16 bases left in between. CDR3 size: 16 residues. The CDR3, as DNA: TGTGCCAGCAGTTTTCCCCCCCCAGGGTGGAATCAGCCCCAGCATTTT. It is translated as CASSFPPPGWNQPQHF.

This clonotype was detected only a few times. The J gene is TRBJ2-1, the V gene TRBV7-9, with 8 nucleotides matching TRBD2. The germline V gene has CDR1 SEHNR and CDR2 FQNEAQ (reference sequence). V shed 0 bases, J shed 0 bases, and the junction held 16 bases outside the gene matches. The CDR3 sequence is 21 residues long. The CDR3 DNA sequence: TGTGCCAGCAGCTTAGCGACGGGAGCCGGGGGGGGTTTCACCTCCTACAATGAGCAGTTCTTC. Protein sequence: CASSLATGAGGGFTSYNEQFF.

Worth noting for this clonotype: Relative to the germline gene, one junction end is altered; a read error may explain this. The chain combines TRBV7-8 with TRBJ1-2; a weak D match, TRBD1 (6 bases). The CDR3 has 14 residues. Looked up from germline, CDR1 is SGHVS and CDR2 is FQNEAQ. CDR3 bases: TGTACCAGCAGCTTAGGCAGGGGAGACTATGGCTACACCTTC. This encodes CTSSLGRGDYGYTF. Full variable domain (remainder filled in from reference TRBV7-8 and TRBJ1-2): GAGVSQSPRYKVAKRGQDVALRCDPISGHVSLFWYQQALGQGPEFLTYFQNEAQLDKSGLPSDRFFAERPEGSVSTLKIQRTQQEDSAVYLCTSSLGRGDYGYTFGSGTRLTVV.

The table lists this clonotype with a count of one. A read error may account for a junction end that differs from germline. The gene calls are TRBV5-1 and TRBJ2-1, with 12 bases lining up with TRBD1. This CDR3 is built from 15 residues. CDR1 SGHRS and CDR2 YFSETQ come from the germline V gene. The CDR3 DNA reads TGCGCCGGCAGCTGGGTGGGACAGGGGGCCAATGAGCAGTTCTTC. It translates to CAGSWVGQGANEQFF.

Details on this clonotype: This may come from a read error, since a much larger clone is one base off. V gene TRBV24-1 combines with J gene TRBJ2-5, with D perhaps given as TRBD1 or TRBD2 (6 bases each). Deletions cut 12 bases from V and 5 bases from J, with 24 bases between. The V gene's germline CDR1 is KGHDR and CDR2 SFDVKD. The CDR3 contains 15 residues. CDR3 in DNA: TGTGCCTCCAAAGCAGGTCGGGCGGGACACGAGACCCAGTACTTC. This encodes CASKAGRAGHETQYF.

This clonotype appeared a few times. A read error may be the cause here, since a much bigger clone is one base away. The J gene is TRBJ1-4, the V gene TRBV6-1; D ambiguous. The CDR3 extends over 12 amino acids. Germline CDR1 reads MNHNS; CDR2 reads SASEGT. CDR3 bases: TGTGCCAGCAGTGAACTAGGTGAAAAACGGTTTTTT. Translation: CASSELGEKRFF.

In this sample, this clonotype turned up once. The chain has TRBV6-1 and TRBJ1-3; weak D call: TRBD1 (5 bases). Trimming stripped 6 bases from V and 2 bases from J, with 14 bases between. Germline CDR1 MNHNS, CDR2 SASEGT. The CDR3 has 15 residues. Here the CDR3 DNA reads TGTGCCAGCAGCGGAGCGGGGGGAACTGGAAACACCATATATTTT. Amino acids: CASSGAGGTGNTIYF.

This clonotype was counted many times. CDR3 amino acids: CASSLWGNTEAFF. CDR3 DNA sequence: TGTGCCAGCAGCTTATGGGGGAACACTGAAGCTTTCTTT. This sequence joins TRBV7-2 and TRBJ1-1; D call uncertain. Deletions cut 2 bases from V and 1 base from J, with 5 bases between. Germline V CDR1 and CDR2: SGHTA, FQGNSA. The CDR3 has 13 amino acids.

This clonotype showed up many times. The chain employs TRBV12-3 or TRBV12-4 and TRBJ2-1; D may be TRBD2 (5 bases). Trimming shortened V by 5 bases and J by 4 bases, and 9 bases separated the two germline ends. CDR3 length: 13 residues. CDR3 in amino acids: CASSVLAYNEQFF. CDR3 DNA: TGTGCCAGCAGTGTGCTAGCTTACAATGAGCAGTTCTTC.

This clonotype has ten or more counts. The chain recombines TRBV4-1 with TRBJ2-3; the match to TRBD1 covers 8 bases. V dropped 3 bases and J dropped 9; count of bases not matched to a gene: 8. Germline loops: CDR1 MGHRA, CDR2 YSYEKL. This CDR3 contains 14 residues. Written as DNA, the CDR3 is TGCGCCAGCAGCCAGGAGACAGGGGTTCGCACGCAGTATTTT. Its protein is CASSQETGVRTQYF.

About this clonotype itself: A much larger clone is a single base away; this may be a read error. The rearrangement uses TRBV10-3 and TRBJ1-6, with 12 nucleotides matching TRBD1. The V segment lost 5 bases and the J segment 10 bases; nucleotides outside the gene matches: 12. The CDR3 has 17 residues. Germline V gene sequence: CDR1 ENHRY, CDR2 SYGVKD. As DNA, the CDR3 is TGTGCCATCAGTCCCGGGACAGGGGGCAGGAGAAAATCACCCCTCCACTTT. The encoded protein is CAISPGTGGRRKSPLHF.

The rearrangement joins TRBV4-1 to TRBJ2-7; 8 nucleotides agree with TRBD1. The trim removed 3 bases at V and 4 bases at J, leaving 8 bases unmatched. Germline CDR1 reads MGHRA; CDR2 reads YSYEKL. The CDR3 extends over 15 amino acids. The CDR3 DNA sequence: TGCGCCAGCAGCCACCCGGGACAGGTAAAGTACGAGCAGTACTTC. Protein: CASSHPGQVKYEQYF.

The chain carries TRBV2 and TRBJ2-7; D is perhaps TRBD2 (7 bases). Trimming removed 5 bases from V and 0 bases from J, with 20 bases in between. CDR1 is SNHLY and CDR2 is FYNNEI in the germline V gene. The CDR3 is made up of 17 amino acids. CDR3 in DNA: TGTGCCAGCAGTACCACAAGTCGGGGGGCCAGCTCCTACGAGCAGTACTTC. Protein sequence: CASSTTSRGASSYEQYF.

In DNA, the CDR3 is TGCAGTGTCAGCGTGGATAACTATGGCTACACCTTC. Residues: CSVSVDNYGYTF. The chain couples TRBV20-1 to TRBJ1-2; no clear D gene. Deletions cut 7 bases from V and 1 base from J, with 10 bases between. Germline CDR1 DFQATT, CDR2 SNEGSKA (reference sequence). This CDR3 has 12 residues.

The CDR3 loop reads CASSEPLAGVSGELFF. In nucleotides, the CDR3 is TGCGCCAGCAGTGAGCCACTAGCGGGAGTGTCCGGGGAGCTGTTTTTT. The chain uses TRBV10-2 and TRBJ2-2, with 11 bases fitting TRBD2. Germline V gives CDR1 WSHSY, CDR2 SAAADI. CDR3 size: 16 residues. The V segment lost 2 bases and the J segment 6 bases; nucleotides outside the gene matches: 5.

This clonotype was observed many times. The J gene is TRBJ2-3, the V gene TRBV14; D is unclear. CDR3 size: 16 residues. Trimming removed 4 bases from V and 1 base from J, with 15 bases in between. The germline V gene encodes CDR1 SGHDN and CDR2 FVKESK. In nucleotides, the CDR3 is TGTGCCAGCAGCCCCTGGATCCCAACCGGCACAGATACGCAGTATTTT. Its protein product is CASSPWIPTGTDTQYF.

This chain uses TRBV20-1 with TRBJ1-2; D gene ambiguous. This CDR3 has 14 amino acids. V lost 1 base and J 4 bases, leaving 13 bases between the germline ends. From germline, CDR1 is DFQATT and CDR2 SNEGSKA (reference sequence). In nucleotides, the CDR3 is TGCAGTGCTAGAGGCGGATCGACCAGCTATGGCTACACCTTC. Its protein is CSARGGSTSYGYTF.

With respect to this clonotype: A junction boundary mismatches the germline segment, possibly from a read error. The V and J genes are TRBV27 and TRBJ2-7, with D perhaps matching TRBD2 (5 bases). CDR3 size: 12 residues. Germline-derived CDR1 and CDR2 are MNHEY and SMNVEV (reference sequence). CDR3 residues: CASSSSSHEQYF. For the CDR3, the DNA is TGTGCCAGCAGTTCTAGCTCCCACGAGCAGTACTTC.

Notes on this clonotype: Since a much larger clone is just one base distant, this may be a read error. The chain is built from TRBV2 and TRBJ2-5, with 7 nucleotides matching TRBD2. The J call may be faulty, since TRBJ2-7 better matches the DNA end. The CDR3 is 13 residues long. The germline CDR1 and CDR2 sequences are SNHLY and FYNNEI. As DNA, the CDR3 is TGTGCCAGCAGTACCTGGACTAGGGGCGAGCAGTACTTC. It encodes CASSTWTRGEQYF.

In the case of this clonotype: It may be a read error: a sequence one base away is much more abundant. The chain couples TRBV12-3 or TRBV12-4 to TRBJ1-2, with 8 bases matching TRBD1. The ends lost 5 bases at V and 4 bases at J; junction bases unmatched: 12. The length of the CDR3 is 16 residues. CDR3 residues: CASSLGAETGVYGYTF. DNA for the CDR3: TGTGCCAGCAGTCTAGGGGCCGAGACAGGGGTCTATGGCTACACCTTC.

The chain uses TRBV28 and TRBJ1-1; D is unresolved. Germline loops: CDR1 MDHEN, CDR2 SYDVKM. The CDR3 has 13 residues. The V end was cut by 4 bases, the J end by 11 bases, with 17 bases between. The CDR3 sequence is CASSSGPLQRAFF. CDR3 DNA sequence: TGTGCCAGCAGTTCCGGGCCCCTCCAACGCGCTTTCTTT.

The chain joins TRBV7-2 to TRBJ2-5, with TRBD2 identical over 8 bases. Germline assignment: CDR1 SGHTA and CDR2 FQGNSA. The CDR3 sequence is 15 residues long. The trim removed 3 bases at V and 9 bases at J, leaving 12 bases unmatched. CDR3 DNA: TGTGCCAGCAGCTTGAGGGTACTAGCGGACGGGGCCCAGTACTTC. Translation: CASSLRVLADGAQYF. The whole variable domain, filled in from reference TRBV7-2 and TRBJ2-5, reads GAGVSQSPSNKVTEKGKDVELRCDPISGHTALYWYRQSLGQGLEFLIYFQGNSAPDKSGLPSDRFSAERTGGSVSTLTIQRTQQEDSAVYLCASSLRVLADGAQYFGPGTRLLVL.

There are many counts of this clonotype. The chain combines TRBV5-6 with TRBJ1-5; D is unresolved. Per the germline V gene, CDR1 is SGHDT and CDR2 is YYEEEE. This CDR3 has 12 amino acids. Trimming removed 6 bases from V and 7 bases from J, with 11 bases in between. The CDR3 is CASTILDQPQHF. CDR3 coding DNA: TGTGCCAGCACGATACTAGACCAGCCCCAGCATTTT. The full variable domain, with the rest looked up from reference TRBV5-6 and TRBJ1-5, is DAGVTQSPTHLIKTRGQQVTLRCSPKSGHDTVSWYQQALGQGPQFIFQYYEEEERQRGNFPDRFSGHQFPNYSSELNVNALLLGDSALYLCASTILDQPQHFGDGTRLSIL.

The V gene is TRBV30, the J gene TRBJ1-4; possibly TRBD1 for D (5 bases). V was cut by 5 bases and J by 4 bases, with 20 bases left in between. Germline V gives CDR1 GTSNPN, CDR2 SVGIG (reference sequence). The CDR3 consists of 16 residues. The CDR3 is CAWGTGIRSGNEKLFF. In DNA, the CDR3 is TGTGCCTGGGGGACCGGGATCCGAAGTGGTAATGAAAAACTGTTTTTT. The full variable domain, completed using reference TRBV30 and TRBJ1-4, is SQTIHQWPATLVQPVGSPLSLECTVEGTSNPNLYWYRQAAGRGLQLLFYSVGIGQISSEVPQNLSASRPQDRQFILSSKKLLLSDSGFYLCAWGTGIRSGNEKLFFGSGTQLSVL.

V is TRBV15 and J is TRBJ1-1; D may be TRBD1 (6 bases). Germline V gene sequence: CDR1 LNHNV, CDR2 YYDKDF (reference sequence). The CDR3 sequence is 15 residues long. Trimming pared 1 base from V and 8 bases from J, leaving 17 bases between. The chain's CDR3 is CATSRVSTGLVEAFF. The CDR3 nucleotides read TGTGCCACCAGCAGAGTCTCCACAGGGCTCGTCGAAGCTTTCTTT.

This clonotype was seen a few times. This chain connects TRBV5-1 to TRBJ1-6; no reliable D call. The CDR3 totals 18 residues. Trimming took 0 bases from V and 0 from J, leaving 13 bases between them. Germline values: CDR1 SGHRS, CDR2 YFSETQ. The CDR3 nucleotides are TGCGCCAGCAGCTTGGACCTGGCTGGAAGCTCCTATAATTCACCCCTCCACTTT. This gives the protein CASSLDLAGSSYNSPLHF.

Regarding this clonotype: A much larger clone lies one base from this, so it may be a read error. The chain carries TRBV12-3 or TRBV12-4 and TRBJ2-1, with D tentatively TRBD2 (6 bases). This CDR3 is 12 amino acids long. CDR3 nucleotides: TGTGCCAGCAGGGGGACTGTGAATGCGCAGTTCTTC. Translated, it gives CASRGTVNAQFF.

The CDR3 DNA sequence: TGTGCCATCAGTGAGTCCGGGACCGTTTATGGCTACACCTTC. Its protein product is CAISESGTVYGYTF. The gene calls are TRBV10-3 and TRBJ1-2; tentatively, D is TRBD1 (5 bases). The V gene lost 0 bases and the J gene lost 5 bases, with 10 bases spanning the gap. Germline V gives CDR1 ENHRY, CDR2 SYGVKD. This CDR3 comprises 14 residues.